This record concerns one T cell receptor (beta chain) sequence. V was clipped by 3 bases and J by 3 bases; unmatched bases: 6. The germline V gene encodes CDR1 DFQATT and CDR2 SNEGSKA (reference sequence). This CDR3 contains 15 residues. Building the TCR beta libraries relied on iRepertoire HTBI primers, and CDR3 regions underwent Arm-PCR. A single record per CDR3 protein comes from TCRdb applying MiXCR to the multiplex PCR reads. The sample gives about 310,000 distinct CDR3 sequences, roughly a fifth of which show up once; more than 50% is in the top ten. Indicated time point: persistent/refractory GD, antithyroid drugs over 5 years with positive TRAb. Researchers made the TCR library from RNA that was extracted from PBMCs. This sample was taken from a study of regulatory T cells in long-lasting Graves disease.

This chain joins TRBV20-1 and TRBJ2-2; 8 bases align to TRBD2. This material consisted of peripheral blood mononuclear cells (PBMCs), taken when the disease was refractory, from a patient treated with antithyroid drugs. The clonotype was recovered from a female donor with Graves disease. The CDR3 DNA reads TGCAGTGCTAGGGCGCCTAGCGGGTACACCGGGGAGCTGTTTTTT. Protein sequence: CSARAPSGYTGELFF.